The 17 T cell receptor beta chains in this list originate from one sample, sequenced in a study of blood T cell repertoires in COVID-19. Only in-frame clones appear in the TCRdb table, and some are missing; sequencing was by immunoSEQ multiplex PCR. The sample shows around 260,000 clones, roughly 88% of them seen only once. The sequenced material came from peripheral blood. These receptors were taken from a human donor with COVID-19, enrolled during active disease. The donor label of this sample is uncertain.

The V and J genes are TRBV19 and TRBJ1-4, with 7 bases lining up with TRBD1. Germline values: CDR1 LNHDA, CDR2 SQIVND (reference sequence). The CDR3 is made up of 14 amino acids. V dropped 3 bases and J dropped 8; count of bases not matched to a gene: 6. In nucleotides, the CDR3 is TGTGCCAGTAGTATTACAGGGGAAAGGGAAAAACTGTTTTTT. The encoded protein is CASSITGEREKLFF.

The gene calls are TRBV19 and TRBJ2-1; 7 bases map to TRBD2. Per germline, CDR1 LNHDA and CDR2 SQIVND (reference sequence). V shed 9 bases and J 9 bases; nucleotides not matched to a gene: 11. This CDR3 is built from 13 residues. This CDR3 is CASDQTREGEQFF. The CDR3 DNA reads as TGTGCCAGCGACCAGACTAGGGAGGGTGAGCAGTTCTTC.

The chain recombines TRBV19 with TRBJ2-6, with a weak D call TRBD1 (6 bases). CDR3 length: 18 amino acids. Germline V gives CDR1 LNHDA, CDR2 SQIVND (reference sequence). Trimming stripped 3 bases from V and 0 bases from J, with 15 bases between. CDR3: CASSMKRQVNSGANVLTF. CDR3 nucleotide sequence: TGTGCCAGTAGTATGAAGAGACAGGTCAACTCTGGGGCCAACGTCCTGACTTTC.

The gene calls are TRBV27 and TRBJ2-5; 9 nucleotides align to TRBD2. The V gene's germline CDR1 is MNHEY and CDR2 SMNVEV (reference sequence). Trimming removed 2 bases from V and 5 bases from J; junction bases left unmatched: 3. This CDR3 is 14 amino acids long. The CDR3 reads CASSLLSGSETQYF. CDR3 in DNA: TGTGCCAGCAGTTTACTTAGCGGGAGTGAGACCCAGTACTTC.

This chain connects TRBV11-2 to TRBJ2-7, with TRBD1 identical over 7 bases. The CDR3 extends over 15 amino acids. The J segment lost 2 bases and the V segment lost 0 bases, leaving 4 bases of the junction unmatched. Germline-derived CDR1 and CDR2 are SGHAT and FQNNGV. The CDR3 protein is CASSLDLDRPYEQYF. Here the CDR3 DNA reads TGTGCCAGCAGCTTAGATTTGGACAGGCCCTACGAGCAGTACTTC. Supplemented by reference TRBV11-2 and TRBJ2-7, the full variable domain reads EAGVAQSPRYKIIEKRQSVAFWCNPISGHATLYWYQQILGQGPKLLIQFQNNGVVDDSQLPKDRFSAERLKGVDSTLKIQPAKLEDSAVYLCASSLDLDRPYEQYFGPGTRLTVT.

The rearrangement links TRBV10-1 to TRBJ2-7; a weak D match, TRBD2 (5 bases). The germline V gene has CDR1 WNHNN and CDR2 SYGVQD (reference sequence). Trimming took off 0 bases at V and 7 bases at J, with 19 bases between the two ends. This CDR3 region has 16 residues. CDR3 in DNA: TGCGCCAGCAGTGAGTCGAGGACTGGGAAAAGAGGGGAGCAGTACTTC. This encodes CASSESRTGKRGEQYF.

The chain combines TRBV5-3 with TRBJ1-2; the D is unclear. TRBV5-3 is an ORF, and what it does is uncertain. Trimming cost V 0 bases and J 14 bases, with 32 bases left between them. This CDR3 comprises 18 residues. CDR3 sequence (DNA): TGTGCCAGAAGCTTGGTCGGAGACCTTTATGGCTGCACGGGAGTATGTACCTTC. Its translation is CARSLVGDLYGCTGVCTF.

The chain is built from TRBV28 and TRBJ2-5, with 13 bases aligning to TRBD2. V lost 5 bases and J lost 5; bases outside the gene matches: 20. Germline CDR1 reads MDHEN; CDR2 reads SYDVKM. The CDR3 spans 20 residues. The CDR3 region is CASSQLSSGLAGAEWETQYF. DNA of the CDR3: TGTGCCAGCAGTCAACTAAGCTCCGGACTAGCGGGAGCCGAATGGGAGACCCAGTACTTC.

This chain links TRBV6-5 with TRBJ1-4, with D perhaps TRBD1 (6 bases). The CDR3 contains 14 residues. The germline CDR1 and CDR2 sequences are MNHEY and SVGAGI. The V and J ends lost 6 bases and 8 bases respectively, with 16 bases between them. The chain's CDR3 is CASRKQGVGEKLFF. The CDR3 region has the DNA TGTGCCAGCAGAAAACAGGGAGTTGGGGAAAAACTGTTTTTT.

The chain couples TRBV9 to TRBJ2-5, with D unresolved. V was cut by 0 bases and J by 1 base, with 13 bases left in between. CDR1 SGDLS and CDR2 YYNGEE come from the germline V gene. The CDR3 spans 16 residues. In nucleotides, the CDR3 is TGTGCCAGCAGCGTAGGGGCCGCAAACTCCCAAGAGACCCAGTACTTC. It encodes CASSVGAANSQETQYF.

This clone appeared a few times. The chain uses TRBV5-6 and TRBJ1-3; TRBD1 agrees at 9 bases. Trimming at V came to 4 bases and at J to 0 bases, leaving 14 bases not matched to a gene. The CDR3 spans 19 residues. CDR1 and CDR2 (germline): SGHDT, YYEEEE. The CDR3 nucleotides read TGTGCCAGCAGCATATTGTGGGGCACAGGGGGCCCCTCTGGAAACACCATATATTTT. Its protein is CASSILWGTGGPSGNTIYF.

V usage is TRBV10-2 and J usage is TRBJ1-2, with 8 bases fitting TRBD1. J lost 4 bases, V lost 6 bases, and 10 bases had no gene match. Per the germline V gene, CDR1 is WSHSY and CDR2 is SAAADI. This CDR3 has 15 residues. The CDR3, as DNA: TGCGCCAGCAGGGGATCACAGGGGGATCTCTATGGCTACACCTTC. This codes for CASRGSQGDLYGYTF.

The chain joins TRBV28 to TRBJ2-3; TRBD1 matches 7 bases. Per germline, CDR1 MDHEN and CDR2 SYDVKM. The CDR3 consists of 16 residues. Trimming removed 5 bases from V and 3 bases from J; junction bases left unmatched: 11. The CDR3 bases are TGTGCCAGCAGTGGCGACAGGGTGAGAGTTACAGATACGCAGTATTTT. Encoded protein: CASSGDRVRVTDTQYF. Complete variable domain (other parts from reference TRBV28 and TRBJ2-3): DVKVTQSSRYLVKRTGEKVFLECVQDMDHENMFWYRQDPGLGLRLIYFSYDVKMKEKGDIPEGYSVSREKKERFSLILESASTNQTSMYLCASSGDRVRVTDTQYFGPGTRLTVL.

The rearrangement links TRBV6-2 or TRBV6-3 to TRBJ2-1; 8 nucleotides line up with TRBD2. This CDR3 has 14 amino acids. The V segment lost 6 bases and the J segment 10 bases; nucleotides outside the gene matches: 11. Germline V gene sequence: CDR1 MNHEY, CDR2 SVGEGT. CDR3 DNA: TGTGCCAGCAGCAGAACCGGGACTAGTGGGGAGCAGTTCTTC. Amino acid sequence: CASSRTGTSGEQFF.

This clone has just a few counts. The chain joins TRBV30 to TRBJ1-1, with TRBD1 identical over 7 bases. From germline, CDR1 is GTSNPN and CDR2 SVGIG (reference sequence). The CDR3 is 13 amino acids. V lost 7 bases, J lost 7 bases, and 12 bases stayed unmatched. CDR3 DNA: TGTGCCTTCATGCAGGGGGGATTCAATGAAGCTTTCTTT. Translation: CAFMQGGFNEAFF.

The chain couples TRBV19 to TRBJ2-1; 10 bases map to TRBD2. Germline V CDR1 and CDR2: LNHDA, SQIVND (reference sequence). The V segment lost 5 bases and the J segment 10 bases; nucleotides outside the gene matches: 5. This CDR3 is 13 amino acids long. The CDR3 protein is CASSSEREGEQFF. The DNA for the CDR3 is TGTGCCAGTAGTTCCGAGCGGGAGGGGGAGCAGTTCTTC.

V and J are TRBV27 and TRBJ2-1, with a possible D match to TRBD2 (5 bases). The germline V and J ends were trimmed by 1 base and 14 bases, with 15 bases remaining between them. This CDR3 is 13 amino acids long. The germline V gene encodes CDR1 MNHEY and CDR2 SMNVEV (reference sequence). The CDR3 DNA sequence: TGTGCCAGCAGTTTATTGAGGGCCCACCCGGAGTTCTTC. This encodes CASSLLRAHPEFF.